This T cell receptor (beta chain) was obtained from a study of PD-1 blockade in classical Hodgkin lymphoma. The patients all showed relapse after autologous stem cell transplantation, while their brentuximab vedotin exposure varied. Libraries were prepared by immunoSEQ multiplex PCR; TCRdb keeps only in-frame clonotypes and omits some of them. The sample lists 23,000 or so clones; over 70% were seen once. Comments on this clone: Its target is not known.

General study findings and limits: A significant rise in TCR diversity by C4D1 was seen for CD4+ but not CD8+ cells. Patients starting nivolumab under 1 year after ASCT were excluded.

This receptor was taken from a human donor with classical Hodgkin lymphoma. The source material was peripheral blood mononuclear cells (PBMCs), sampled at baseline.

This CDR3 is CARNRDVSGELFF. The CDR3 DNA reads TGTGCCAGAAATAGGGATGTGTCCGGGGAGCTGTTTTTT. This sequence joins TRBV5-3 and TRBJ2-2, with no clear D. TRBV5-3 falls under the ORF class, with uncertain function. With 6 bases removed from V and 6 bases from J, the gap between germline ends came to 12 bases. The CDR3 consists of 13 residues.